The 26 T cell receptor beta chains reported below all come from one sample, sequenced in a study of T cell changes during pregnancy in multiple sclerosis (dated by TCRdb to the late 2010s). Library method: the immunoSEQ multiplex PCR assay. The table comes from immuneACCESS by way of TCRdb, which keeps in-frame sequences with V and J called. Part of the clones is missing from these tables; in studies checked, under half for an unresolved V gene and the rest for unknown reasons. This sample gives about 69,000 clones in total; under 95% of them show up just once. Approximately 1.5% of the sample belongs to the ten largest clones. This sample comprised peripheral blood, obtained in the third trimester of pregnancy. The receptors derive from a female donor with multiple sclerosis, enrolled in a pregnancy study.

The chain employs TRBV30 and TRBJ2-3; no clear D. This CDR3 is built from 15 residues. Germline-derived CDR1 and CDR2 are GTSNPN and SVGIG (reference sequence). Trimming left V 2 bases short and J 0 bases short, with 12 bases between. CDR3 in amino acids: CAWSFMAGSTDTQYF. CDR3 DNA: TGTGCCTGGAGTTTTATGGCAGGTAGCACAGATACGCAGTATTTT.

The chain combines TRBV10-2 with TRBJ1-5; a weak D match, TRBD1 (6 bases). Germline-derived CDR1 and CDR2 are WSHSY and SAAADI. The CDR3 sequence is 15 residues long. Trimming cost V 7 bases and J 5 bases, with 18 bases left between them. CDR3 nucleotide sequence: TGCGCCAGCACTCCGGGGCAGGGGTCCTATCAGCCCCAGCATTTT. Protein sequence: CASTPGQGSYQPQHF.

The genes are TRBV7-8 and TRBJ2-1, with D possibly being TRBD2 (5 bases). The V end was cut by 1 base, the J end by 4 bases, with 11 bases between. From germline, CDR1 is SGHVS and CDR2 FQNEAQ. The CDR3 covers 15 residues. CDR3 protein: CASSLVSGVYNEQFF. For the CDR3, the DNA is TGTGCCAGCAGCTTAGTAAGCGGTGTGTACAATGAGCAGTTCTTC.

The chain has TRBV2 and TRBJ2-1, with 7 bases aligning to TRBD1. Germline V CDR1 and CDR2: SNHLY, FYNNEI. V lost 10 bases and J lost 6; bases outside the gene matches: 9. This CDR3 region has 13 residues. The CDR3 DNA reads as TGTGCCAACACCGGGACAGCCATCAATGAGCAGTTCTTC. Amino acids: CANTGTAINEQFF. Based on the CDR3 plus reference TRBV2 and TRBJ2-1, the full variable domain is EPEVTQTPSHQVTQMGQEVILRCVPISNHLYFYWYRQILGQKVEFLVSFYNNEISEKSEIFDDQFSVERPDGSNFTLKIRSTKLEDSAMYFCANTGTAINEQFFGPGTRLTVL.

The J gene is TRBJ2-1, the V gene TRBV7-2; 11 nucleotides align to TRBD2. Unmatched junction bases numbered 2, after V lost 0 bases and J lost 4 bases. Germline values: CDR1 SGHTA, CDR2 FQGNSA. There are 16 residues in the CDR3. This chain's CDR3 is CASSLAPSGGYNEQFF. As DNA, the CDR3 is TGTGCCAGCAGCTTAGCCCCTAGCGGGGGGTACAATGAGCAGTTCTTC.

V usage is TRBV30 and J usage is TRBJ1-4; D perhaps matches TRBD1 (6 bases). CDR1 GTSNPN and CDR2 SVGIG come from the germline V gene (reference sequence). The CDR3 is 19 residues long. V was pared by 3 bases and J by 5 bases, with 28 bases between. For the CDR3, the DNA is TGTGCCTGGAGCTTGCGCCCCCAGGGGAACAAGTGGTGGAATGAAAAACTGTTTTTT. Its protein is CAWSLRPQGNKWWNEKLFF. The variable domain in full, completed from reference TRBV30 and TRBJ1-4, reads SQTIHQWPATLVQPVGSPLSLECTVEGTSNPNLYWYRQAAGRGLQLLFYSVGIGQISSEVPQNLSASRPQDRQFILSSKKLLLSDSGFYLCAWSLRPQGNKWWNEKLFFGSGTQLSVL.

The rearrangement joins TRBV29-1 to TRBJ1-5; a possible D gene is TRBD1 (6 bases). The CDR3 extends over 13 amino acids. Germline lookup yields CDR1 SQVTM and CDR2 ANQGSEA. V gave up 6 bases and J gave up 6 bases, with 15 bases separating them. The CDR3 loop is CSVAKVGGQPQHF. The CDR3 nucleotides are TGCAGCGTCGCTAAAGTAGGGGGTCAGCCCCAGCATTTT.

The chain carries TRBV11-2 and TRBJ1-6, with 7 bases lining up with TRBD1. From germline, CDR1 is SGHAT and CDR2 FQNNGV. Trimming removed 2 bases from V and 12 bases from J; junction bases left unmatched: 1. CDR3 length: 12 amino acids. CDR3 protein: CASSLRGLPLHF. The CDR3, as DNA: TGTGCCAGCAGCTTAAGGGGGCTACCCCTCCACTTT. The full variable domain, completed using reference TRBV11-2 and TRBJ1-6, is EAGVAQSPRYKIIEKRQSVAFWCNPISGHATLYWYQQILGQGPKLLIQFQNNGVVDDSQLPKDRFSAERLKGVDSTLKIQPAKLEDSAVYLCASSLRGLPLHFGNGTRLTVT.

CDR3 in amino acids: CASSLGRVVAKNIQYF. CDR3 nucleotides: TGTGCCAGCAGCTTAGGTCGGGTGGTAGCCAAAAACATTCAGTACTTC. V is TRBV7-8 and J is TRBJ2-4; unclear D gene. Deletions cut 1 base from V and 0 bases from J, with 10 bases between. CDR1 is SGHVS and CDR2 is FQNEAQ in the germline V gene. The CDR3 covers 16 residues.

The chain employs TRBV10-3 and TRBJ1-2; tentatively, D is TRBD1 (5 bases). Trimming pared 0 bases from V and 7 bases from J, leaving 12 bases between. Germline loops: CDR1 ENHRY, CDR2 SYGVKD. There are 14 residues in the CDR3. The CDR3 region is CAISESGGTAGYTF. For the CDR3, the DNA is TGTGCCATCAGTGAGTCCGGAGGGACGGCTGGCTACACCTTC.

The CDR3 loop reads CASSLGPPSGGYEQYF. CDR3 bases: TGCGCCAGCAGCTTGGGGCCTCCTAGCGGGGGTTACGAGCAGTACTTC. The chain recombines TRBV5-1 with TRBJ2-7, with 10 positions matching TRBD2. This CDR3 contains 16 residues. With 0 bases clipped from V and 4 bases from J, the junction kept 7 bases outside the gene matches. Germline V gene sequence: CDR1 SGHRS, CDR2 YFSETQ.

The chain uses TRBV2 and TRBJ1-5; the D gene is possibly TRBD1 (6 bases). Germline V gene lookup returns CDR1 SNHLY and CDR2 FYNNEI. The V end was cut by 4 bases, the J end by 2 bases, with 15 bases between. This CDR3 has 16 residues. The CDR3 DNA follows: TGTGCCAGCAGTGGGGGTACAGGGCTTCGCAATCAGCCCCAGCATTTT. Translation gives CASSGGTGLRNQPQHF.

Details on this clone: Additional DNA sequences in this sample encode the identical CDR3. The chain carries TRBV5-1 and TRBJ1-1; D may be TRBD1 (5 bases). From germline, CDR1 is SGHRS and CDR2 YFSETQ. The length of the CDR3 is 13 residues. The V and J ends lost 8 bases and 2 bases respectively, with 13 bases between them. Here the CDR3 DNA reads TGCGCCAGTGGAGAGACAGTTAACACTGAAGCTTTCTTT. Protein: CASGETVNTEAFF.

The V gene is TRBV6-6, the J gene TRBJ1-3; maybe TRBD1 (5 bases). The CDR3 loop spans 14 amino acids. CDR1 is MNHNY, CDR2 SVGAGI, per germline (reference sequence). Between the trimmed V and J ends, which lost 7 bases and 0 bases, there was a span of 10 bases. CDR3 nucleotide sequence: TGTGCCAGCAAGGACATCTACTCTGGAAACACCATATATTTT. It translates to CASKDIYSGNTIYF.

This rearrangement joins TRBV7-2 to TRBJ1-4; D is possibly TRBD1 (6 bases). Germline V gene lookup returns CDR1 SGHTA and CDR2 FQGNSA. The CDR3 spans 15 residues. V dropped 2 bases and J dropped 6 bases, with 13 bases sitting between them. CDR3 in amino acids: CASSLFGRGYEKLFF. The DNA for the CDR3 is TGTGCCAGCAGCTTATTTGGGAGGGGGTATGAAAAACTGTTTTTT.

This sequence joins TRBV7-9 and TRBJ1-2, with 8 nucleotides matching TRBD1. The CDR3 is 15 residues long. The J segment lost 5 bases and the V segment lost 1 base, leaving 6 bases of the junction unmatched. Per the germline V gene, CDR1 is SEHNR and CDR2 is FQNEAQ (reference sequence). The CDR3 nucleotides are TGTGCCAGCAGCTTAGGGGGGGACAGGCCTTATGGCTACACCTTC. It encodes CASSLGGDRPYGYTF.

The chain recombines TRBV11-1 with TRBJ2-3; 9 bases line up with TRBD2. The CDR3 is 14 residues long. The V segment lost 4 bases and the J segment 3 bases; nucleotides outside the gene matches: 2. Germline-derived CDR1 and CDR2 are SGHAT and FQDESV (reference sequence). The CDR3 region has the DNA TGTGCCAGCAGCTCTAGCGGGGTAACAGATACGCAGTATTTT. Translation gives CASSSSGVTDTQYF.

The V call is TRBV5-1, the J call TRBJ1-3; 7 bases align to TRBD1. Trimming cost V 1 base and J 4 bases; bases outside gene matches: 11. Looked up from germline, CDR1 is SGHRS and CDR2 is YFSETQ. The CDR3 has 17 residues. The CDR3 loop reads CASSLRPGRGSGNTIYF. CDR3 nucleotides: TGCGCCAGCAGCTTGCGCCCAGGCAGGGGGTCAGGAAACACCATATATTTT.

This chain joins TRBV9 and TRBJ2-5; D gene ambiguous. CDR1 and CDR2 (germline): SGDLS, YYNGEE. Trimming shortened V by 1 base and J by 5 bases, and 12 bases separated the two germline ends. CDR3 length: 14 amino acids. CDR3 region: CASSVKSQSETQYF. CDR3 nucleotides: TGTGCCAGCAGCGTAAAGTCCCAGTCCGAGACCCAGTACTTC.

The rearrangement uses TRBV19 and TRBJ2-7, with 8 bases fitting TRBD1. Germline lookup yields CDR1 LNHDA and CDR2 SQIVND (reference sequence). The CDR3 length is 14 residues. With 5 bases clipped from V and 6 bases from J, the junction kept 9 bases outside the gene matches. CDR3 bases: TGTGCCAGTAGTGCCGTGGACAGGGCAGGCGAGCAGTACTTC. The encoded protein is CASSAVDRAGEQYF.

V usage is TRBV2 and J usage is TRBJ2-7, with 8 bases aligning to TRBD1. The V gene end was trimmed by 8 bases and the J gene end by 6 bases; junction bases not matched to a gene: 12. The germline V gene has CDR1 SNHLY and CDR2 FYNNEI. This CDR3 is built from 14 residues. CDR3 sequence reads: CASYSPTGASEQYF. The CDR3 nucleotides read TGTGCCAGCTATTCCCCGACAGGGGCCAGCGAGCAGTACTTC.

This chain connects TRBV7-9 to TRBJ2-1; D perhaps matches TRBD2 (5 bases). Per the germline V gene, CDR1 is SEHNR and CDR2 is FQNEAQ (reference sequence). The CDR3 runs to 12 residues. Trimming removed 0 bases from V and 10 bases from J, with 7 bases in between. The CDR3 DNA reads TGTGCCAGCAGCTTAGCTCCGGGAGAGCAGTTCTTC. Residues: CASSLAPGEQFF.

In nucleotides, the CDR3 is TGTGCCAGCAGTGGGGGACAGAACTATGGCTACACCTTC. The encoded protein is CASSGGQNYGYTF. The chain combines TRBV25-1 with TRBJ1-2, with 7 bases lining up with TRBD1. The CDR3 runs to 13 residues. Germline CDR1 reads MGHDK; CDR2 reads SYGVNS. Trimming removed 4 bases from V and 2 bases from J; junction bases left unmatched: 1.

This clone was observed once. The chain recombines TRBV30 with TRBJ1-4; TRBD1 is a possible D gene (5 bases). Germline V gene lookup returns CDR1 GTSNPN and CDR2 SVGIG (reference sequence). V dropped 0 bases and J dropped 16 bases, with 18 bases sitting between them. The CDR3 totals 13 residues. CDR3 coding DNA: TGTGCCTGGAGTGTGGGACTCTCGGCTGGGGCGTTTTTT. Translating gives CAWSVGLSAGAFF. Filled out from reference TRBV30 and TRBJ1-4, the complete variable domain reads SQTIHQWPATLVQPVGSPLSLECTVEGTSNPNLYWYRQAAGRGLQLLFYSVGIGQISSEVPQNLSASRPQDRQFILSSKKLLLSDSGFYLCAWSVGLSAGAFFGSGTQLSVL.

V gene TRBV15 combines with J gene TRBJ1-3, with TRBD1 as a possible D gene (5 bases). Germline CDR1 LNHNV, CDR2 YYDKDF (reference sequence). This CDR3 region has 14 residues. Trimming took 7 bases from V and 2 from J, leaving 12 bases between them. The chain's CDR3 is CATNPGMAGNTIYF. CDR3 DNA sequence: TGTGCCACCAATCCAGGGATGGCTGGAAACACCATATATTTT.

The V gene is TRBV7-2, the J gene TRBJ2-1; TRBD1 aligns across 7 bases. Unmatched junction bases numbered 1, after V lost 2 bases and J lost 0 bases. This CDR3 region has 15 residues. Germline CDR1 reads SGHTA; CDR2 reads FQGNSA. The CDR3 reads CASSLSGGSYNEQFF. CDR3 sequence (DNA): TGTGCCAGCAGCTTATCAGGGGGCTCCTACAATGAGCAGTTCTTC.